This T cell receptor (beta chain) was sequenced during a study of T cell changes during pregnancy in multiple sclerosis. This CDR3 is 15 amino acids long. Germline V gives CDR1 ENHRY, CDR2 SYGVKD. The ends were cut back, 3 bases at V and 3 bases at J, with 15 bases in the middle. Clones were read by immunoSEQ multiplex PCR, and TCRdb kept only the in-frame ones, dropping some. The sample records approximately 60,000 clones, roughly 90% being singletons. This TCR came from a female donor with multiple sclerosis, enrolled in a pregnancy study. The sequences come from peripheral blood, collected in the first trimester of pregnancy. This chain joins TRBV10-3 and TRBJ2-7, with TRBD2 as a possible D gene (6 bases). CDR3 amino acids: CAISDPGVAYYEQYF. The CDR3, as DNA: TGTGCCATCAGTGACCCGGGAGTGGCCTACTACGAGCAGTACTTC.